One and the same sample provided the 5 T cell receptor beta chains below, sequenced in a study of blood T cell repertoires in COVID-19. Clones were read by immunoSEQ multiplex PCR, and TCRdb kept only the in-frame ones, dropping some. The profile shows about 300,000 clones, approximately 90% of them singletons. Sequencing was done on a sample of peripheral blood. Source of these receptors: a man between 40 and 49 years old with acute or convalescent COVID-19.

The chain carries TRBV6-6 and TRBJ2-7, with D possibly being TRBD2 (6 bases). CDR1 and CDR2 from the germline V gene are MNHNY and SVGAGI (reference sequence). This CDR3 region has 14 residues. Trimming pared 2 bases from V and 6 bases from J, leaving 14 bases between. As DNA, the CDR3 is TGTGCCAGCAGTTACACCGGAGTGGGGGGCGAGCAGTACTTC. This encodes CASSYTGVGGEQYF.

The chain couples TRBV3-1 (or the pseudogene TRBV3-2) to TRBJ1-2; D uncertain. The CDR3 spans 15 residues. The germline gives CDR1 LGHDT, CDR2 YNNKEL (reference sequence). The V and J ends lost 0 bases and 5 bases respectively, with 13 bases between them. The CDR3 DNA is TGTGCCAGCAGCCAAGATTACACGAGGTTGTATGGCTACACCTTC. This codes for CASSQDYTRLYGYTF.

This chain connects TRBV5-1 to TRBJ1-1; weak D call: TRBD1 (6 bases). The V end was cut by 2 bases, the J end by 1 base, with 15 bases between. This CDR3 contains 16 residues. The V gene's germline CDR1 is SGHRS and CDR2 YFSETQ. DNA of the CDR3: TGCGCCAGCAGCTTAGGTGGACAGAGAACGAACACTGAAGCTTTCTTT. Translation: CASSLGGQRTNTEAFF.

The sample holds one count of this clone. The V call is TRBV25-1, the J call TRBJ1-2; 8 bases agree with TRBD1. Germline CDR1 and CDR2: MGHDK and SYGVNS. V dropped 5 bases and J dropped 8; count of bases not matched to a gene: 10. This CDR3 is 14 amino acids long. The CDR3, as DNA: TGTGCCAGCAGTCCCTCCGGACAGGGAAAAGGCTACACCTTC. Protein product: CASSPSGQGKGYTF.

The chain couples TRBV10-2 to TRBJ2-7; possible D gene TRBD2, 6 bases. CDR3 length: 14 residues. The V gene lost 0 bases and the J gene lost 4 bases, with 10 bases spanning the gap. Germline-derived CDR1 and CDR2 are WSHSY and SAAADI. The CDR3 is CASSESGRGYEQYF. Here the CDR3 DNA reads TGCGCCAGCAGTGAGTCGGGACGGGGGTACGAGCAGTACTTC.